Each of the 22 T cell receptor beta chains below was sequenced from the same sample in a study of T-cell reconstitution after alpha-beta-depleted transplantation in children. This sample's TCRbeta library carried unique molecular identifier barcodes. From the PCR reads, TCRdb called clonotypes with MiXCR, one entry per CDR3 protein. The table includes around 400,000 distinct CDR3 sequences, roughly a tenth detected once. Sequencing was performed on PBMCs from the stem cell graft donor, taken from the stem cell graft. The receptors stem from a human donor who donated a stem cell graft to a child with acute myeloid leukemia.

The chain employs TRBV4-1 and TRBJ1-5; D unclear. Germline CDR1 is MGHRA and CDR2 is YSYEKL. V lost 0 bases and J 0 bases, leaving 6 bases between the germline ends. The CDR3 spans 15 residues. The CDR3 DNA is TGCGCCAGCAGCCAAGATAAGAATAGCAATCAGCCCCAGCATTTT. Its translation is CASSQDKNSNQPQHF.

As to this clonotype: The junction departs from the called germline gene at one end, perhaps through a read error. This chain joins TRBV4-1 and TRBJ2-4, with TRBD1 identical over 7 bases. The CDR3 spans 16 residues. From germline, CDR1 is MGHRA and CDR2 YSYEKL. As DNA, the CDR3 is TGCGCCAGCAGCCAAGGGACAGGCATAGCCAAAAACAGTCAGTACTTC. This gives the protein CASSQGTGIAKNSQYF.

The J gene is TRBJ1-4, the V gene TRBV5-1; D possibly corresponds to TRBD1 (6 bases). Germline V CDR1 and CDR2: SGHRS, YFSETQ. Deletions cut 3 bases from V and 5 bases from J, with 17 bases between. The CDR3 contains 16 residues. For the CDR3, the DNA is TGCGCCAGCAGCTCAAACCTACCCGGGACAAATGAAAAACTGTTTTTT. Its translation: CASSSNLPGTNEKLFF.

Concerning this clonotype itself: A much larger clone sits a single nucleotide away, making a read error possible. The rearrangement uses TRBV7-2 and TRBJ1-1, with a possible D match to TRBD1 (5 bases). CDR1 SGHTA and CDR2 FQGNSA come from the germline V gene. This CDR3 has 15 amino acids. The CDR3, as DNA: TGTGCCGGCAGCTCCTTTGACAGTATGAACACTGAAGCTTTCTTT. This codes for CAGSSFDSMNTEAFF.

This clonotype has at least ten counts. The rearrangement uses TRBV5-1 and TRBJ1-1, with D possibly TRBD1 on 5 matching bases. CDR3 size: 15 residues. Germline CDR1 and CDR2: SGHRS and YFSETQ. V was cut by 0 bases and J by 3 bases, with 12 bases left in between. This chain's CDR3 is CASSLVQGGHTEAFF. The CDR3 DNA reads TGCGCCAGCAGCTTGGTCCAGGGAGGTCACACTGAAGCTTTCTTT.

This clonotype was counted only a few times. One end of the junction varies from germline; a read error may be responsible. The chain joins TRBV20-1 to TRBJ1-5, with TRBD1 as a possible D gene (5 bases). The CDR3 contains 12 residues. Germline CDR1 and CDR2: DFQATT and SNEGSKA (reference sequence). CDR3 sequence reads: CSATRLGAGAIF. The DNA of the CDR3 is TGCAGTGCAACCAGACTAGGGGCAGGTGCTATTTTT.

The V gene is TRBV2, the J gene TRBJ1-3; D is possibly TRBD1 (6 bases). With 7 bases removed from V and 0 bases from J, the gap between germline ends came to 19 bases. The germline gives CDR1 SNHLY, CDR2 FYNNEI. This CDR3 is 17 amino acids long. CDR3: CASNLLWTASSGNTIYF. The CDR3 DNA reads TGTGCCAGCAACCTTCTATGGACAGCCTCCTCTGGAAACACCATATATTTT.

The chain carries TRBV12-3 or TRBV12-4 and TRBJ2-2; 7 bases align to TRBD1. There are 15 residues in the CDR3. Trimming at V came to 6 bases and at J to 4 bases, leaving 8 bases not matched to a gene. In DNA form, the CDR3 reads TGTGCCAGCAGCGGAATCCGGGACAGCACCGGGGAGCTGTTTTTT. Its translation is CASSGIRDSTGELFF.

This clonotype has just a few counts. V gene TRBV20-1 combines with J gene TRBJ2-5; 10 positions match TRBD2. The CDR3 contains 15 residues. CDR1 is DFQATT, CDR2 SNEGSKA, per germline (reference sequence). Losses at the gene ends were 0 bases for V and 1 base for J; bases not matched to a gene: 2. CDR3 amino acids: CSARDPSGSQETQYF. CDR3 in DNA: TGCAGTGCTAGAGACCCTAGCGGGAGCCAAGAGACCCAGTACTTC.

There are many counts of this clonotype. The V call is TRBV27, the J call TRBJ2-7; D is possibly TRBD2 (6 bases). This CDR3 comprises 11 residues. CDR1 and CDR2 (germline): MNHEY, SMNVEV (reference sequence). V lost 5 bases and J 5 bases, leaving 7 bases between the germline ends. The CDR3, as DNA: TGTGCCAGCAGTGGAGGGGACGAGCAGTACTTC. Its protein product is CASSGGDEQYF.

The genes are TRBV7-2 and TRBJ2-7; 8 bases align to TRBD2. The CDR3 totals 15 residues. Trimming took 1 base from V and 7 from J; bases not matched to a gene: 9. Germline V gene lookup returns CDR1 SGHTA and CDR2 FQGNSA. The CDR3 is CASSLGRAGAGEQYF. The CDR3 DNA reads as TGTGCCAGCAGCTTAGGTCGAGCGGGGGCAGGGGAGCAGTACTTC.

This clonotype showed up many times. The chain recombines TRBV5-6 with TRBJ1-1; 8 nucleotides match TRBD1. With V trimmed by 4 bases and J by 0 bases, 2 bases remained unmatched. CDR1 and CDR2 (germline): SGHDT, YYEEEE. The CDR3 has 14 amino acids. CDR3 sequence reads: CASSIQGVNTEAFF. The DNA for the CDR3 is TGTGCCAGCAGCATACAGGGGGTGAACACTGAAGCTTTCTTT.

This clonotype was counted ten times or more. The chain has TRBV28 and TRBJ1-1; the D gene is possibly TRBD1 (5 bases). V lost 4 bases to trimming and J lost 5 bases, with 8 bases between them. CDR3 length equals 12 residues. The germline V gene encodes CDR1 MDHEN and CDR2 SYDVKM. Written as DNA, the CDR3 is TGTGCCAGCAGTTCAGGGTTTACTGAAGCTTTCTTT. It encodes CASSSGFTEAFF.

The gene calls are TRBV18 and TRBJ2-7, with D uncertain. CDR1 and CDR2 (germline): KGHSH, LQKENI. There are 12 residues in the CDR3. V was shortened by 6 bases and J by 6 bases, with 12 bases between the two germline ends. CDR3 region: CASSPTLGEQYF. CDR3 DNA sequence: TGTGCCAGCTCGCCGACCCTGGGCGAGCAGTACTTC.

This clonotype has ten or more counts. A read error may account for a junction end that differs from germline. The rearrangement uses TRBV5-1 and TRBJ1-5, with a possible D match to TRBD1 (6 bases). Germline V gene lookup returns CDR1 SGHRS and CDR2 YFSETQ. The CDR3 consists of 14 residues. CDR3 residues: CASSLVAGDQPQHF. The CDR3 DNA sequence: TGTGCCAGCAGCTTAGTAGCAGGGGATCAGCCCCAGCATTTT.

This rearrangement joins TRBV7-8 to TRBJ2-7; 7 bases are a match to TRBD2. J gave up 3 bases and V 2 bases, and 4 bases lay outside the gene matches. This CDR3 comprises 14 residues. CDR1 is SGHVS, CDR2 FQNEAQ, per germline. CDR3 sequence (DNA): TGTGCCAGCAGCTTAAGACTAGCCGTCTACGAGCAGTACGTC. It encodes CASSLRLAVYEQYV.

The CDR3 DNA sequence: TGTGCCAGCAACTACAGGGGGGGGACTAGCGGGGAAGAGACCCAGTACTTC. It translates to CASNYRGGTSGEETQYF. This chain uses TRBV6-1 with TRBJ2-5; 13 bases match TRBD2. In germline, CDR1 is MNHNS, CDR2 SASEGT. There are 17 residues in the CDR3. Losses at the gene ends were 7 bases for V and 3 bases for J; bases not matched to a gene: 11.

The rearrangement uses TRBV10-2 and TRBJ2-3, with a possible D match to TRBD1 (5 bases). V lost 2 bases and J 6 bases, leaving 12 bases between the germline ends. CDR1 WSHSY and CDR2 SAAADI come from the germline V gene. The CDR3 runs 14 residues. The DNA of the CDR3 is TGCGCCAGCAGTGAGGACAGAGCGAGGGATACGCAGTATTTT. This gives the protein CASSEDRARDTQYF.

A few counts support this clonotype. The gene calls are TRBV7-2 and TRBJ2-7; D remains unclear. Germline lookup yields CDR1 SGHTA and CDR2 FQGNSA. Trimming removed 3 bases from V and 1 base from J, with 7 bases in between. This CDR3 region has 13 residues. CDR3 region: CASSFRYSYEQYF. DNA for the CDR3: TGTGCCAGCAGCTTTAGATATTCCTACGAGCAGTACTTC.

This clonotype was detected a few times. The rearrangement links TRBV20-1 to TRBJ2-5; D gene ambiguous. V lost 2 bases to trimming and J lost 1 base, with 5 bases between them. The CDR3 runs to 12 residues. Germline CDR1 DFQATT, CDR2 SNEGSKA (reference sequence). The CDR3 loop is CSARNIQETQYF. For the CDR3, the DNA is TGCAGTGCTAGAAACATCCAAGAGACCCAGTACTTC.

The J gene is TRBJ2-3, the V gene TRBV10-2; D gene ambiguous. The CDR3 totals 12 residues. CDR1 WSHSY and CDR2 SAAADI come from the germline V gene. V was cut by 6 bases and J by 4 bases, with 8 bases left in between. CDR3 coding DNA: TGCGCCAGCAGAAGACGTTCAGATACGCAGTATTTT. Its translation is CASRRRSDTQYF.

This clonotype came up many times. The chain links TRBV20-1 to TRBJ2-5; D remains ambiguous. The V gene's germline CDR1 is DFQATT and CDR2 SNEGSKA (reference sequence). Trimming cost V 0 bases and J 5 bases, with 7 bases left between them. The CDR3 extends over 12 amino acids. CDR3 coding DNA: TGCAGTGCTAGAGAGTCCCGGGAGACCCAGTACTTC. Amino acid sequence: CSARESRETQYF.